Listed here is a single T cell receptor (beta chain). The record originates from a study of blood T cell repertoires in COVID-19. Study context: Samples representing acute and convalescent COVID-19 were sourced from the United States, Italy and Spain. The analysed material was cDNA or gDNA that came from T cells, B-cell-depleted T cells, or PBMCs.

In the authors' workflow: Nucleated cell counts were estimated from reference gene primer amplification. Sequenced by immunoSEQ multiplex PCR; TCRdb stores in-frame clones only, minus some. V and J calls and clone size come straight from that table; D and trimming were deduced from the DNA. The sample has roughly 30,000 clones; 89% are singletons. Germline CDR1 reads SGHRS; CDR2 reads YFSETQ. Trimming took off 3 bases at V and 0 bases at J, with 13 bases between the two ends. The CDR3 runs to 15 residues. This TCR came from a human donor with acute or convalescent COVID-19. The donor label of this sample is uncertain. The chain joins TRBV5-1 to TRBJ2-7; D is perhaps TRBD2 (5 bases). Sequenced material: peripheral blood. CDR3 nucleotide sequence: TGCGCCAGCAGCTGGGATCTGGGGAGCTCCTACGAGCAGTACTTC. It yields the protein CASSWDLGSSYEQYF.